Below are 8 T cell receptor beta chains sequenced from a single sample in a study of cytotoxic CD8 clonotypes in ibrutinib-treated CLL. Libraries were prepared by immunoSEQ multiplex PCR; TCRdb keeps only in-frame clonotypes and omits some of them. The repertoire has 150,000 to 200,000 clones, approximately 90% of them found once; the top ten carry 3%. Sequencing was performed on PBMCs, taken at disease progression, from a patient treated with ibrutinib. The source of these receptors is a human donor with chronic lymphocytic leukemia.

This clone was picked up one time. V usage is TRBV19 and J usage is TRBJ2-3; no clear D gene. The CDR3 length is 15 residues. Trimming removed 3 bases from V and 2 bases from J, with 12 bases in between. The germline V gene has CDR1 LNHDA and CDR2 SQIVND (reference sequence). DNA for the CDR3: TGTGCCAGTAGTATTTGGAGCAGGATCACAGATACGCAGTATTTT. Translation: CASSIWSRITDTQYF.

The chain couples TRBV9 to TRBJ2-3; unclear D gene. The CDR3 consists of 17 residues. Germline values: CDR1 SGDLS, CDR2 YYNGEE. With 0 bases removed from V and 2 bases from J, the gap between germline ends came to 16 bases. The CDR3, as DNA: TGTGCCAGCAGCGTAGCTGGGAATTTTGAAAACACAGATACGCAGTATTTT. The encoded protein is CASSVAGNFENTDTQYF.

CDR3 nucleotides: TGTGCCAGCAGCTTAGGGACTAGCGGGATTGGCACAGATACGCAGTATTTT. Protein product: CASSLGTSGIGTDTQYF. The chain is built from TRBV7-8 and TRBJ2-3, with TRBD2 identical over 12 bases. The length of the CDR3 is 17 residues. Unmatched junction bases numbered 3, after V lost 1 base and J lost 1 base. Per the germline V gene, CDR1 is SGHVS and CDR2 is FQNEAQ.

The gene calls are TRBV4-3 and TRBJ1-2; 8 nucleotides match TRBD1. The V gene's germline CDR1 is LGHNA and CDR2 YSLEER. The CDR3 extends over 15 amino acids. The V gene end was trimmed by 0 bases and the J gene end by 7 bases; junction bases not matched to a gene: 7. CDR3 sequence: CASSQDLDRGIGYTF. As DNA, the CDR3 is TGCGCCAGCAGCCAAGATCTAGACAGGGGAATTGGCTACACCTTC.

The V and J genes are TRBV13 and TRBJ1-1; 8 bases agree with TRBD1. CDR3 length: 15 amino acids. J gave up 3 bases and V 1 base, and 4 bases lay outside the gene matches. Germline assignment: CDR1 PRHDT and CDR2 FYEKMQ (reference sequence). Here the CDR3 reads CASSLVRGLYTEAFF. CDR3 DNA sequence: TGTGCCAGCAGCTTAGTCAGGGGGCTGTACACTGAAGCTTTCTTT. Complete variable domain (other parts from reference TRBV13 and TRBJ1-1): AAGVIQSPRHLIKEKRETATLKCYPIPRHDTVYWYQQGPGQDPQFLISFYEKMQSDKGSIPDRFSAQQFSDYHSELNMSSLELGDSALYFCASSLVRGLYTEAFFGQGTRLTVV.

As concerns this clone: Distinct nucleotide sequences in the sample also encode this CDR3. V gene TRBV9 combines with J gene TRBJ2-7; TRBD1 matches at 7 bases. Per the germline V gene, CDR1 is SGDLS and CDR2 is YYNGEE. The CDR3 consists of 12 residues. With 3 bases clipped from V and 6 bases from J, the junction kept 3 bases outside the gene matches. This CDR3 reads CASSGAGGEQYF. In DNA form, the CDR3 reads TGTGCCAGCAGCGGCGCAGGGGGCGAGCAGTACTTC.

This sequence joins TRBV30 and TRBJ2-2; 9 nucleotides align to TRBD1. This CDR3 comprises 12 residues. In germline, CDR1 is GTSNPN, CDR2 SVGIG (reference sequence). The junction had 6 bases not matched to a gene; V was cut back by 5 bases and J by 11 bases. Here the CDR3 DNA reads TGTGCCTGGGGACAGGGGTTCGGCGAGCTGTTTTTT. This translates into CAWGQGFGELFF.

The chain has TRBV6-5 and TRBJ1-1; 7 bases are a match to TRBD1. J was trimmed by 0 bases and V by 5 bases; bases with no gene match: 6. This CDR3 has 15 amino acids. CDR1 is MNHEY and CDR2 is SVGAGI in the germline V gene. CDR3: CASSRRDRMNTEAFF. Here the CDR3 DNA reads TGTGCCAGCAGTCGGAGGGACAGAATGAACACTGAAGCTTTCTTT.